The present entry profiles one T cell receptor (beta chain) with its context. Antigen: not known. These data come from a study of cytomegalovirus exposure and HLA in healthy donors. Sequencing was performed with immunoSEQ multiplex PCR; in TCRdb, only in-frame clones are kept and a portion is missing. The table lists fewer than 200,000 clones, 85% of them singletons. The V gene end was trimmed by 5 bases and the J gene end by 6 bases; junction bases not matched to a gene: 6. The germline V gene encodes CDR1 MNHEY and CDR2 SVGAGI. This CDR3 has 14 residues. Study-wide results and caveats: Despite most TCR sequences being rare, some public TCRs occurred in many donors.

The specimen sequenced was PBMCs. This clonotype was obtained from a man aged 18-30 years in good health and CMV-seropositive. The chain employs TRBV6-5 and TRBJ1-5; 8 bases agree with TRBD1. The CDR3 DNA is TGTGCCAGCAGTATCAGGGGGCGAGGTCAGCCCCAGCATTTT. Residues: CASSIRGRGQPQHF.